Detailed here is one T cell receptor (beta chain). The final CDR3 position lacks the conserved phenylalanine or tryptophan, pointing to a likely read error. These data come from a study of tumor and adjacent non-tumor tissue in lung cancer. RNA was extracted from bulk tissue without any cell sorting. This non-tumor lung sample came from over 3 cm beyond the tumor edge. This CDR3 has 12 amino acids. Germline values: CDR1 MNHEY, CDR2 SVGEGT. The library came from three nested PCR rounds adapted from ARM-PCR protocols. TCRdb used MiXCR to reprocess the multiplex PCR reads, holding one entry per CDR3 protein. The profile covers approximately 100,000 distinct CDR3 sequences, with about 60% appearing a single time and around a fifth taken by the ten largest.

The rearrangement joins TRBV6-2 or TRBV6-3 to TRBJ2-7; D may be TRBD1 or TRBD2 (6 bases each). The tail of the sequence fits TRBJ2-1 better, so the J call may be wrong. The clonotype originates from a young man with non-small cell lung cancer. The sample taken for sequencing was distant non-tumor lung tissue. The CDR3 DNA reads TGTGCCAGCAGTTGGGGGGCCTACGAGCAGTTCTTA. Its protein product is CASSWGAYEQFL.